The clone carrying this T cell receptor beta chain was counted at least ten times. Antigen unknown. Trimming took 2 bases from V and 4 from J; bases not matched to a gene: 5. The CDR3 consists of 17 residues. Germline CDR1 reads MNHEY; CDR2 reads SMNVEV (reference sequence). Researchers prepared the TCRbeta library using unique molecular identifiers, the study reports. TCRdb used MiXCR to reprocess the PCR reads, holding one entry per CDR3 protein. The sample includes roughly 200,000 distinct CDR3 sequences, under 13% of them seen just once. The data stem from a study of T-cell reconstitution after alpha-beta-depleted transplantation in children. The study's findings and limits: As was reported, about two months after transplant, alpha-beta T cells came from several hundred expanded graft clones. T-cell numbers and diversity one year post-transplant derived largely from freshly generated T cells. From surviving recipient T cells and thymic progenitors came the high day-60 TCRbeta diversity observed in some patients.

This chain connects TRBV27 to TRBJ2-1, with TRBD2 matching over 13 bases. Specimen: PBMCs, collected before TCRalphabeta/CD19-depleted stem cell transplant. This clonotype was obtained from a child less than two years old with acute myeloid leukemia, due to receive a stem cell transplant. CDR3 nucleotide sequence: TGTGCCAGCAGTTTAAGGACTAGCGGGAGAGGGTACAATGAGCAGTTCTTC. It yields the protein CASSLRTSGRGYNEQFF.